The 7 T cell receptor beta chains in this list originate from one sample, sequenced in a study of blood T cell repertoires in COVID-19. Measured with immunoSEQ multiplex PCR; TCRdb has only the in-frame clones, and not every one. This sample has 37,000 or so clones, with 75% to 90% found just once. Sequencing was carried out using peripheral blood. All receptors derive from a human donor in a cohort sampled during active COVID-19.

The J gene is TRBJ1-1, the V gene TRBV30; no firm D call. Trimming removed 3 bases at V and 5 bases at J, with 7 bases between. The CDR3 has 11 amino acids. Per germline, CDR1 GTSNPN and CDR2 SVGIG (reference sequence). DNA of the CDR3: TGTGCCTGGAGGCGCACGACTGAAGCTTTCTTT. It specifies CAWRRTTEAFF.

A single count supports this clone. V is TRBV13 and J is TRBJ2-1, with TRBD2 identical over 11 bases. CDR1 is PRHDT, CDR2 FYEKMQ, per germline (reference sequence). V shed 1 base and J 0 bases; nucleotides not matched to a gene: 8. The length of the CDR3 is 19 residues. The CDR3 loop reads CASSLAVSSGRSSYNEQFF. CDR3 DNA: TGTGCCAGCAGCTTAGCGGTCTCTAGCGGGAGGAGCTCCTACAATGAGCAGTTCTTC.

This sequence joins TRBV5-1 and TRBJ2-3, with D maybe TRBD1 (5 bases). Trimming removed 0 bases at V and 2 bases at J, with 10 bases between. Germline CDR1 reads SGHRS; CDR2 reads YFSETQ. This CDR3 has 15 amino acids. CDR3 amino acids: CASSLGQIPTDTQYF. The CDR3 DNA follows: TGCGCCAGCAGCTTGGGACAGATACCCACAGATACGCAGTATTTT.

This clone appeared once. This chain connects TRBV28 to TRBJ2-4; D uncertain. V shed 6 bases and J shed 0 bases, with 6 bases lying between them. Germline lookup yields CDR1 MDHEN and CDR2 SYDVKM. The CDR3 runs to 13 residues. CDR3 residues: CASRGVAKNIQYF. DNA of the CDR3: TGTGCCAGCAGGGGCGTAGCCAAAAACATTCAGTACTTC.

CDR3 DNA sequence: TGTGCCAGCAGCTGGGGGAGGACGGGAAACTATGGCTACACCTTC. Residues: CASSWGRTGNYGYTF. V is TRBV7-2 and J is TRBJ1-2; tentative D call: TRBD1 (5 bases). Germline CDR1 reads SGHTA; CDR2 reads FQGNSA. The V end was cut by 4 bases, the J end by 2 bases, with 14 bases between. This CDR3 comprises 15 residues. Full variable domain (missing parts from reference TRBV7-2 and TRBJ1-2): GAGVSQSPSNKVTEKGKDVELRCDPISGHTALYWYRQSLGQGLEFLIYFQGNSAPDKSGLPSDRFSAERTGGSVSTLTIQRTQQEDSAVYLCASSWGRTGNYGYTFGSGTRLTVV.

CDR3 coding DNA: TGCGCCAGCAGACCTACAGGGGGAGGTGACTATGGCTACACCTTC. It encodes CASRPTGGGDYGYTF. The chain is built from TRBV5-1 and TRBJ1-2; 8 bases match TRBD1. The CDR3 has 15 residues. Germline V gives CDR1 SGHRS, CDR2 YFSETQ. V shed 5 bases and J 3 bases; nucleotides not matched to a gene: 9. The whole variable domain, remainder taken from reference TRBV5-1 and TRBJ1-2, is KAGVTQTPRYLIKTRGQQVTLSCSPISGHRSVSWYQQTPGQGLQFLFEYFSETQRNKGNFPGRFSGRQFSNSRSEMNVSTLELGDSALYLCASRPTGGGDYGYTFGSGTRLTVV.

The rearrangement joins TRBV9 to TRBJ2-4; 7 nucleotides agree with TRBD2. The CDR3 is made up of 15 amino acids. V shed 4 bases, J shed 0 bases, and the junction held 4 bases outside the gene matches. Germline V lookup: CDR1 SGDLS, CDR2 YYNGEE. The CDR3 region is CASSPGGRAKNIQYF. CDR3 in DNA: TGTGCCAGCAGCCCCGGGGGGAGAGCCAAAAACATTCAGTACTTC.